This T cell receptor (beta chain) comes out of a study of CD8+ T cells in alopecia areata. Per germline, CDR1 SQVTM and CDR2 ANQGSEA. V was cut by 6 bases and J by 4 bases, with 6 bases left in between. This CDR3 contains 10 residues. By share of the sample, this clone is medium-sized (0.01 to 0.1%). Its antigen is undetermined. CD4+ cells obtained from roughly 5 patients were subjected to sorting into CD25+CD127- cells. The investigators collected lesional scalp punch biopsies and peripheral blood from alopecia areata patients. Study observations and caveats: Higher clonality and more expanded CD8+ clones appeared in lesional than normal scalp.

Isolated RNA was reverse transcribed into cDNA used as the sequencing template. Clones were read by immunoSEQ multiplex PCR, and TCRdb kept only the in-frame ones, dropping some. The repertoire consists of about 37,000 clones, with less than 55% occurring once and the leading ten covering more than 1.5%. This receptor was taken from a human donor with alopecia areata. Sequencing input: CD4+ Tregs sorted from blood. The V and J genes are TRBV29-1 and TRBJ1-2; the D is unclear. The CDR3 loop is CSVRGYGYTF. CDR3 DNA: TGCAGCGTGAGAGGCTATGGCTACACCTTC.